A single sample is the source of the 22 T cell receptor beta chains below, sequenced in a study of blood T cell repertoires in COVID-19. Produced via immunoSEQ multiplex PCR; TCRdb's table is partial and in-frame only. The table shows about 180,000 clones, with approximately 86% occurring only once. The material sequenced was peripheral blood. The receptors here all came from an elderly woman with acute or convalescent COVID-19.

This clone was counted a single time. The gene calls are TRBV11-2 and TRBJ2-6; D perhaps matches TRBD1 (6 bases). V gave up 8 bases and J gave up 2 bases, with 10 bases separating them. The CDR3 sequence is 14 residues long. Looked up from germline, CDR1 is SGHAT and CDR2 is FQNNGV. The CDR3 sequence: CASAWGPGANVLTF. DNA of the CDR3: TGTGCCAGCGCCTGGGGGCCTGGGGCCAACGTCCTGACTTTC.

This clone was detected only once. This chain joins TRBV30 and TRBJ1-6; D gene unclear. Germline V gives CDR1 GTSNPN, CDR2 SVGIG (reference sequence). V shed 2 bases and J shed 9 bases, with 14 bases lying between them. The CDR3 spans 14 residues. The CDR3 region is CAWSPQVLRSPLHF. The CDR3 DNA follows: TGTGCCTGGAGTCCCCAGGTATTGCGTTCACCCCTCCACTTT.

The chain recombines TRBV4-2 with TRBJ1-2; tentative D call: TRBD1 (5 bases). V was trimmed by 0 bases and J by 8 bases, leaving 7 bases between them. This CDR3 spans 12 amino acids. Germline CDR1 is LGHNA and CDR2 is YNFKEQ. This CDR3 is CASSQDQGGYTF. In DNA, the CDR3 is TGTGCCAGCAGCCAAGACCAGGGAGGCTACACCTTC.

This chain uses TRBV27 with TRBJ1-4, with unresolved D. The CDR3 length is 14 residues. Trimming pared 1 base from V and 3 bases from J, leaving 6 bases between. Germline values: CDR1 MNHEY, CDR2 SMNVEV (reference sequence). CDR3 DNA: TGTGCCAGCAGTTTATACAAATCTAATGAAAAACTGTTTTTT. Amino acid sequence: CASSLYKSNEKLFF.

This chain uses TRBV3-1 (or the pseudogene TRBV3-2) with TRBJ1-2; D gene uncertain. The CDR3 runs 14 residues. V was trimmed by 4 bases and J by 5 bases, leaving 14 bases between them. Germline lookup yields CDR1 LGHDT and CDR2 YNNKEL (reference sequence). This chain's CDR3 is CASSPLRGSYGYTF. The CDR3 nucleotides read TGTGCCAGCAGCCCCCTCCGTGGGAGTTATGGCTACACCTTC.

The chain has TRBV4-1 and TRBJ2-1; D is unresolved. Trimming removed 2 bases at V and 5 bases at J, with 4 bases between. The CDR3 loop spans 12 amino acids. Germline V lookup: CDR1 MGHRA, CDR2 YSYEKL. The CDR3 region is CASSQLDNEQFF. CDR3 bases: TGCGCCAGCAGCCAACTCGACAATGAGCAGTTCTTC.

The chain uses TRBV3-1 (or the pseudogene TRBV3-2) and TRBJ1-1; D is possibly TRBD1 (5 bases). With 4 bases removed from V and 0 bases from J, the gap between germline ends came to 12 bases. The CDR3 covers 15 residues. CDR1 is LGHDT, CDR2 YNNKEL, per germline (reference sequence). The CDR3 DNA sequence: TGTGCCAGCAGCCGGAGACAGATACTGAACACTGAAGCTTTCTTT. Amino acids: CASSRRQILNTEAFF.

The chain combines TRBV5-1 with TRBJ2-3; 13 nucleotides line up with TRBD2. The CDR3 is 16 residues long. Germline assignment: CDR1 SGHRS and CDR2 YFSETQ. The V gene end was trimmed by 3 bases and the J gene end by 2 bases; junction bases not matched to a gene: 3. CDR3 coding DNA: TGCGCCAGCAGCTCCACTAGCGGGGGGGACACAGATACGCAGTATTTT. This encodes CASSSTSGGDTDTQYF.

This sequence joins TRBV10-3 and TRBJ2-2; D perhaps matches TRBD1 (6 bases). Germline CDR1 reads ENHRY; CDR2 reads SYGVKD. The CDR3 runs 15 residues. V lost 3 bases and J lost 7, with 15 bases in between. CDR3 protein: CAISDSRQVRGELFF. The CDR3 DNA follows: TGTGCCATCAGTGACTCGCGACAGGTCCGCGGGGAGCTGTTTTTT.

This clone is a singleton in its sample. The CDR3 sequence is CASSQFTGTGVFMNTEAFF. The CDR3 DNA is TGCGCCAGCAGCCAATTTACCGGGACAGGGGTTTTCATGAACACTGAAGCTTTCTTT. The chain links TRBV4-1 to TRBJ1-1; 10 nucleotides align to TRBD1. With V trimmed by 2 bases and J by 0 bases, 12 bases remained unmatched. Germline lookup yields CDR1 MGHRA and CDR2 YSYEKL. This CDR3 spans 19 amino acids.

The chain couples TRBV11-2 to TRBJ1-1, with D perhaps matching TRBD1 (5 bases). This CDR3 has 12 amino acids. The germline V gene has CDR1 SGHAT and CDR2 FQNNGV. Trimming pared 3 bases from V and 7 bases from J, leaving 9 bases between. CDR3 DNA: TGTGCCAGCAGCTTCTCGCAGGGTGAAGCTTTCTTT. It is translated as CASSFSQGEAFF.

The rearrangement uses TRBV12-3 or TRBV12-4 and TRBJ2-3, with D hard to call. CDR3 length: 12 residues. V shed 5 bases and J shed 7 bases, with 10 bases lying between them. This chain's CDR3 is CASSPTAYTQYF. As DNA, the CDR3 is TGTGCCAGCAGTCCCACTGCATATACGCAGTATTTT.

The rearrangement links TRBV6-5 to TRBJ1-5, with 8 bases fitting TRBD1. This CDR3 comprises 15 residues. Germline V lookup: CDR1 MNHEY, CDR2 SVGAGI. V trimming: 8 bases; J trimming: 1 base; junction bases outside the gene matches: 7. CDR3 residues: CASLQGVWSNQPQHF. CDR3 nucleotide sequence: TGTGCCAGCCTACAGGGGGTTTGGAGCAATCAGCCCCAGCATTTT.

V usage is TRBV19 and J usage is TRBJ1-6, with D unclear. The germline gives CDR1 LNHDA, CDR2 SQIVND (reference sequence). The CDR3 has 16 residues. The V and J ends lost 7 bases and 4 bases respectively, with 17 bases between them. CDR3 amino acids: CASTEQANLYNSPLHF. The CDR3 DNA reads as TGTGCCAGTACAGAGCAGGCGAATCTTTATAATTCACCCCTCCACTTT.

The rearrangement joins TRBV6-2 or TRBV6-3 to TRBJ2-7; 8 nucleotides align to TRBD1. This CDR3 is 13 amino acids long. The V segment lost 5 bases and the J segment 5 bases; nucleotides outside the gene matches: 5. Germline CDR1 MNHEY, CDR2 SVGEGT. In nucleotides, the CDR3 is TGTGCCAGCAGTCGTCAGACAGGGGACGAGCAGTACTTC. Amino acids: CASSRQTGDEQYF.

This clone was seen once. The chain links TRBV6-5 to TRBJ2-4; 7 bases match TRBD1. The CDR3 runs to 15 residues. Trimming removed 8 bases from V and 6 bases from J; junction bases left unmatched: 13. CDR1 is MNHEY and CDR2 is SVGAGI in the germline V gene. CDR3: CASSSIGTARNIQYF. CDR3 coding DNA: TGTGCCAGCTCTAGTATCGGGACAGCAAGAAACATTCAGTACTTC.

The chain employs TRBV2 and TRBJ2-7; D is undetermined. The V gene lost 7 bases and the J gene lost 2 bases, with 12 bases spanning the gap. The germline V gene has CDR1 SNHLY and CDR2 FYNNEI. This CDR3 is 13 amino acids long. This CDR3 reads CASTLRSTYEQYF. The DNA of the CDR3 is TGTGCCAGCACCCTTCGCAGTACCTACGAGCAGTACTTC.

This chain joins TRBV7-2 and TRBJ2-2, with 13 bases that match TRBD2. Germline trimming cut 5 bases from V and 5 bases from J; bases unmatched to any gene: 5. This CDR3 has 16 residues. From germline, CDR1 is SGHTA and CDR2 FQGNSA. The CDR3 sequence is CASSTGLAGTTGELFF. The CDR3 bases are TGTGCCAGCAGCACGGGACTAGCGGGAACTACCGGGGAGCTGTTTTTT.

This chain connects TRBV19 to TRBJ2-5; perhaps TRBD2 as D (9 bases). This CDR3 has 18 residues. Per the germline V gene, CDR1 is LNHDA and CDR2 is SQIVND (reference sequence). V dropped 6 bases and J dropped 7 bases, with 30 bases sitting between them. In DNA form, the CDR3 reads TGTGCCAGTAGGGGACAGGCCAAGGGGGGAGCGGGAGGCTTGACCCAGTACTTC. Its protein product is CASRGQAKGGAGGLTQYF.

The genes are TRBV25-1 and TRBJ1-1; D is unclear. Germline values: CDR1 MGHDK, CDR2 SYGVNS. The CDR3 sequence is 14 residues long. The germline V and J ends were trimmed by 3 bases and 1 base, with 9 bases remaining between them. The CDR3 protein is CASSDGRRNTEAFF. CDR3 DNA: TGTGCCAGCAGTGATGGGCGCAGGAACACTGAAGCTTTCTTT.

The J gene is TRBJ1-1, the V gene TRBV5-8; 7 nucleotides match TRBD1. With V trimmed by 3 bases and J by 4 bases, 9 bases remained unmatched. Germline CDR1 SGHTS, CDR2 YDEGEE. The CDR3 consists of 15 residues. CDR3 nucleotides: TGTGCCAGCAGCTCTCACAGGGGTAGGGCCACTGAAGCTTTCTTT. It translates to CASSSHRGRATEAFF.

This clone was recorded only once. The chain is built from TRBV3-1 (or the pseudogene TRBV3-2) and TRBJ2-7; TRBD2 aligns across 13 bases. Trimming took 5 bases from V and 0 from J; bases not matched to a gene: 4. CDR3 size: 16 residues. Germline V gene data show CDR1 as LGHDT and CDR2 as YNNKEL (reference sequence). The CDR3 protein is CASSARTSGSSYEQYF. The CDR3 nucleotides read TGTGCCAGCAGCGCCAGGACTAGCGGGAGCTCCTACGAGCAGTACTTC.